A selection of T cell receptor beta chains follows, all from one sample in a study of T cell repertoires in cytomegalovirus infection. TCRdb passed the reads through MiXCR, listing each CDR3 protein once. The repertoire holds roughly 310,000 distinct CDR3 sequences, with under 20% as singletons. Sequences were obtained from PBMCs. The receptors here all came from a human donor in good health (CMV status not recorded). Some clones in this sample may be carry-over from other donors' samples. CDR3s include the opening cysteine and the closing phenylalanine or tryptophan. A D gene is named only where the DNA matches it firmly. Clone size is not always given. Where it is, it says once, few, many or a class for expanded clones.

V gene	D gene	clone size	J gene	CDR3 DNA	CDR3 protein
TRBV5-1	-	-	TRBJ1-1	TGCGCCAGCAGCGCGGGTGTTGGATCACAGGTCGGGGACACTGAAGCTTTCTTT	CASSAGVGSQVGDTEAFF
TRBV3-1	-	few	TRBJ1-5	TGTGCCAGCAGCCAGGGGGCGGGTTGGGGTCAGCCCCAGCATTTT	CASSQGAGWGQPQHF
TRBV7-2	-	many	TRBJ1-6	TGTGCCAGCAGCCCTCAGGCAACTTATAATTCACCCCTCCACTTT	CASSPQATYNSPLHF
TRBV28	TRBD1	few	TRBJ1-2	TGTGCCAGCAGTCGGACAGGAACCTATGGCTACACCTTC	CASSRTGTYGYTF
TRBV6-5	-	many	TRBJ1-5	TGTGCCAGCAGTTACTCGAATACCATAAACCAGCCCCAGCATTTT	CASSYSNTINQPQHF
TRBV28	-	few	TRBJ1-5	TGTGCCAGCAGCGGGTATCAGCCCCAGCATTTT	CASSGYQPQHF
TRBV28	TRBD2	many	TRBJ2-1	TGTGCCAGCAGCCCAGGGGATAGCGGGGGGTCCTACAATGAGCAGTTCTTC	CASSPGDSGGSYNEQFF
TRBV4-1	TRBD1	many	TRBJ1-1	TGCGCCAGCAGCGCCCAACCGGGACAGGGAGCATGGAACACTGAAGCTTTCTTT	CASSAQPGQGAWNTEAFF
TRBV20-1	TRBD1	few	TRBJ2-7	TGCAGTGCTAGAGATCGGGGACAGGGGAACGAGCAGTACTTC	CSARDRGQGNEQYF
TRBV12-3/TRBV12-4	-	many	TRBJ1-2	TGTGCCAGCAGCTTGGTTTCGGGGGTTGGCTACACCTTC	CASSLVSGVGYTF
TRBV6-6	TRBD1	-	TRBJ1-5	TGTGCCAGCAGTTACAGACAGGGGGCAGGCAATCAGCCCCAGCATTTT	CASSYRQGAGNQPQHF
TRBV10-3	TRBD2	few	TRBJ2-3	TGTGCCATCAGTGAGTCGTTTGCGGGGGGGACAGATACGCAGTATTTT	CAISESFAGGTDTQYF
TRBV24-1	TRBD1	-	TRBJ2-5	TGTGCCACCAGTGAGCACGGGACAGGGATGGAGACCCAGTACTTC	CATSEHGTGMETQYF
TRBV29-1	-	-	TRBJ2-5	TGCAGCGTTGTAGTACCAGGGATGTGGGAGACCCAGTACTTC	CSVVVPGMWETQYF
TRBV28	-	many	TRBJ2-1	TGTGCCAGCAGTTTATCAGGGCTAGGGAGAAATGAGCAGTTCTTC	CASSLSGLGRNEQFF